Listed below are T cell receptor beta chains from one sample, sequenced in a study of shared clonotypes between healthy human individuals. Sequencing used immunoSEQ multiplex PCR; TCRdb keeps in-frame clones, though not all of them. Among hundreds of thousands of clones listed, more than 95% were seen once. The specimen was naive CD8+ T cells sorted from blood. The source of these receptors is a young man in good health. Each CDR3 is given with its conserved first and last residue. D genes are given only for firm matches. Not every row has a clone size; where given, it reads once, few, many or a size class.

abundance,v_gene,j_gene,d_gene,CDR3aa,CDR3nt
NA,TRBV28,TRBJ1-2,NA,CASSAGTTNYGYTF,TGTGCCAGCAGTGCGGGAACCACTAACTATGGCTACACCTTC
NA,TRBV7-6,TRBJ2-7,TRBD1,CASSPMTGQNSYEQYF,TGTGCCAGCAGCCCGATGACGGGACAGAACTCCTACGAGCAGTACTTC
NA,TRBV14,TRBJ2-1,NA,CASSPGPNNEQFF,TGTGCCAGCAGCCCGGGACCGAACAATGAGCAGTTCTTC
NA,TRBV6-1,TRBJ1-1,NA,CASVRGFEAFF,TGTGCCAGCGTCAGGGGATTTGAAGCTTTCTTT
NA,TRBV7-2,TRBJ2-7,NA,CASSLDGLFDSSSYEQYF,TGTGCCAGCAGCTTAGATGGGCTGTTTGACAGCAGCTCCTACGAGCAGTACTTC
NA,TRBV29-1,TRBJ2-2,TRBD2,CSVEKTSGKFAGELFF,TGCAGCGTTGAAAAAACTAGCGGGAAATTCGCCGGGGAGCTGTTTTTT
NA,TRBV27,TRBJ2-7,TRBD1,CASSLSNGDRGYEQYF,TGTGCCAGCAGTTTATCTAATGGGGACAGGGGCTACGAGCAGTACTTC
NA,TRBV11-2,TRBJ2-1,TRBD2,CASSLEAGSSYNEQFF,TGTGCCAGCAGCTTAGAAGCGGGGAGCTCCTACAATGAGCAGTTCTTC
NA,TRBV11-2,TRBJ2-3,TRBD2,CASSPGLAGLTDTQYF,TGTGCCAGCAGCCCGGGACTAGCGGGACTCACAGATACGCAGTATTTT
NA,TRBV6-1,TRBJ2-2,NA,CASTDRNTGELFF,TGTGCCAGCACCGACAGAAACACCGGGGAGCTGTTTTTT
few,TRBV29-1,TRBJ1-2,NA,CSVDPQLYGYTF,TGCAGCGTTGACCCACAACTCTATGGCTACACCTTC
NA,TRBV7-9,TRBJ2-5,TRBD1,CASSFTSGQGEETQYF,TGTGCCAGCAGCTTTACCTCGGGACAGGGAGAAGAGACCCAGTACTTC
NA,TRBV18,TRBJ1-5,NA,CASSLSQGPSQPQHF,TGTGCCAGCTCACTCTCTCAGGGCCCAAGTCAGCCCCAGCATTTT
NA,TRBV27,TRBJ2-1,TRBD2,CASSSGTSGRLGQFF,TGTGCCAGCAGTTCCGGGACTAGCGGGAGATTAGGGCAGTTCTTC
NA,TRBV29-1,TRBJ2-1,TRBD2,CSVEDSRLAGYNEQFF,TGCAGCGTTGAAGATTCTCGGCTAGCGGGTTACAATGAGCAGTTCTTC
NA,TRBV5-4,TRBJ2-5,TRBD2,CASSSLGREGQETQYF,TGTGCCAGCAGCAGCTTGGGGCGGGAGGGCCAGGAGACCCAGTACTTC
NA,TRBV5-1,TRBJ2-7,NA,CASSLAAGYEQYF,TGCGCCAGCAGCTTGGCTGCGGGTTACGAGCAGTACTTC
NA,TRBV7-9,TRBJ2-5,TRBD2,CASSSPYPLAGESETQYF,TGTGCCAGCAGCTCGCCTTACCCCCTAGCGGGGGAGTCGGAGACCCAGTACTTC
once,TRBV29-1,TRBJ2-2,NA,CSVELANTGELFF,TGCAGCGTTGAGCTAGCGAACACCGGGGAGCTGTTTTTT
NA,TRBV6-6,TRBJ2-1,TRBD2,CASSQRTSGRDEQFF,TGTGCCAGCAGTCAGAGGACTAGCGGGAGGGATGAGCAGTTCTTC
once,TRBV27,TRBJ2-2,TRBD2,CASSPSSGRASGELFF,TGTGCCAGCAGTCCATCTAGCGGGAGGGCCTCCGGGGAGCTGTTTTTT
NA,TRBV7-6,TRBJ2-1,TRBD1,CASSFIQGATEQFF,TGTGCCAGCAGCTTTATACAGGGGGCGACTGAGCAGTTCTTC
NA,TRBV6-5,TRBJ1-4,NA,CASSYTGRGEKLFF,TGTGCCAGCAGTTACACAGGGAGGGGTGAAAAACTGTTTTTT
NA,TRBV4-1,TRBJ2-3,NA,CASSQGRGTDTQYF,TGCGCCAGCAGCCAAGGTCGGGGGACAGATACGCAGTATTTT
NA,TRBV11-2,TRBJ2-2,TRBD1,CASSQSDRATGELFF,TGTGCCAGCAGCCAAAGCGACAGGGCCACCGGGGAGCTGTTTTTT
NA,TRBV9,TRBJ1-2,TRBD1,CASFDRVYGYTF,TGTGCCAGCTTTGACAGGGTCTATGGCTACACCTTC
NA,TRBV28,TRBJ2-4,NA,CASTPTVDLQNIQYF,TGTGCCAGCACCCCAACTGTCGACCTCCAAAACATTCAGTACTTC
once,TRBV7-9,TRBJ2-7,TRBD1,CASSPRDSYSYEQYF,TGTGCCAGCAGCCCACGGGACAGCTACTCCTACGAGCAGTACTTC
NA,TRBV13,TRBJ2-3,TRBD1,CASSSTLTGVNTDTQYF,TGTGCCAGCAGCTCCACCCTGACAGGGGTAAATACAGATACGCAGTATTTT
NA,TRBV9,TRBJ2-3,NA,CASSPWDISTDTQYF,TGTGCCAGCAGCCCCTGGGACATCAGCACAGATACGCAGTATTTT
NA,TRBV9,TRBJ1-2,NA,CASSVVTGRGYTF,TGTGCCAGCAGCGTAGTGACAGGTCGGGGCTACACCTTC
NA,TRBV27,TRBJ1-1,NA,CASSSSIKAFF,TGTGCCAGCAGTTCATCGATAAAGGCTTTCTTT
NA,TRBV6-1,TRBJ2-7,TRBD2,CASSGTTLPSYEQYF,TGTGCCAGCAGCGGGACTACCTTGCCTTCCTACGAGCAGTACTTC
NA,TRBV7-6,TRBJ2-2,TRBD1,CASSFPGQGNTGELFF,TGTGCCAGCAGCTTTCCGGGACAGGGGAACACCGGGGAGCTGTTTTTT
NA,TRBV7-9,TRBJ2-7,NA,CASSPVGGSREQYF,TGTGCCAGCAGCCCCGTAGGGGGATCTCGCGAGCAGTACTTC
NA,TRBV18,TRBJ2-7,NA,CASSISGASSYEQYF,TGTGCCAGCTCAATCTCCGGGGCTAGCTCCTACGAGCAGTACTTC
NA,TRBV7-2,TRBJ2-7,TRBD2,CASSLGRERRYEQYF,TGTGCCAGCAGCTTAGGGCGGGAGAGGAGGTACGAGCAGTACTTC
NA,TRBV19,TRBJ2-7,TRBD1,CASSPTGGGGEQYF,TGTGCCAGTAGTCCGACAGGGGGCGGCGGCGAGCAGTACTTC
NA,TRBV5-1,TRBJ2-7,NA,CASSLTLVPYEQYF,TGCGCCAGCAGCTTGACGCTAGTCCCCTACGAGCAGTACTTC
NA,TRBV29-1,TRBJ2-1,NA,CSVLRIRERYNEQFF,TGCAGCGTACTGAGGATAAGGGAACGATACAATGAGCAGTTCTTC
NA,TRBV5-1,TRBJ2-1,TRBD1,CASSDRERLIYEQFF,TGCGCCAGCAGCGACAGGGAACGCCTAATATATGAGCAGTTCTTC
NA,TRBV5-6,TRBJ2-1,NA,CASSLVGFRGEQFF,TGTGCCAGCAGCTTGGTGGGCTTCAGGGGAGAGCAGTTCTTC
NA,TRBV4-2,TRBJ2-7,NA,CASSQEGTSYEQYF,TGTGCCAGCAGCCAAGAGGGGACCAGCTACGAGCAGTACTTC
once,TRBV28,TRBJ1-5,TRBD1,CASSFWDRENQPQHF,TGTGCCAGCAGTTTTTGGGACAGGGAAAATCAGCCCCAGCATTTT
NA,TRBV10-2,TRBJ1-1,NA,CASRTGPMKTEAFF,TGCGCCAGCAGGACCGGACCGATGAAGACTGAAGCTTTCTTT
once,TRBV6-1,TRBJ1-5,NA,CASARRTANQPQHF,TGTGCCAGCGCCCGACGGACAGCAAATCAGCCCCAGCATTTT
NA,TRBV18,TRBJ1-5,NA,CASSPNPGNPNQPQHF,TGTGCCAGCTCACCGAATCCAGGGAATCCCAATCAGCCCCAGCATTTT
once,TRBV15,TRBJ2-7,TRBD1,CATSSDRGSEQYF,TGTGCCACCAGCAGCGACAGGGGGAGCGAGCAGTACTTC
NA,TRBV12-5,TRBJ2-7,NA,CASGLGFVVSGGSYEQYF,TGTGCTAGTGGTTTGGGGTTCGTTGTGTCAGGGGGGTCCTACGAGCAGTACTTC
NA,TRBV6-6,TRBJ2-3,TRBD2,CASSSRAGGPSDTQYF,TGTGCCAGCAGCTCACGGGCGGGAGGGCCCTCAGATACGCAGTATTTT
NA,TRBV11-2,TRBJ2-7,NA,CASSLFQSSYEQYF,TGTGCCAGCAGCTTGTTCCAGAGCTCCTACGAGCAGTACTTC
NA,TRBV6-5,TRBJ2-1,TRBD1,CASSTGEYNEQFF,TGTGCCAGCAGTACAGGGGAGTACAATGAGCAGTTCTTC
NA,TRBV11-2,TRBJ2-1,TRBD2,CASSLVAGGNFYNEQFF,TGTGCCAGCAGCTTAGTCGCGGGAGGCAATTTCTACAATGAGCAGTTCTTC
NA,TRBV27,TRBJ2-3,TRBD2,CASSVGTSGSTDTQYF,TGTGCCAGCAGTGTTGGGACTAGCGGGAGTACAGATACGCAGTATTTT
NA,TRBV10-3,TRBJ2-7,NA,CAISEPADTYEQYF,TGTGCCATCAGTGAGCCGGCTGATACCTACGAGCAGTACTTC
NA,TRBV11-2,TRBJ2-7,NA,CASSLRTRQRSYEQYF,TGTGCCAGCAGCCTTCGCACGCGACAGCGATCCTACGAGCAGTACTTC
NA,TRBV5-4,TRBJ2-3,TRBD1,CASTIWGQGVTDTQYF,TGTGCCAGCACTATATGGGGACAGGGGGTTACAGATACGCAGTATTTT
NA,TRBV4-3,TRBJ2-7,NA,CASSQSGLGSYEQYF,TGCGCCAGCAGCCAATCGGGACTCGGGTCCTACGAGCAGTACTTC